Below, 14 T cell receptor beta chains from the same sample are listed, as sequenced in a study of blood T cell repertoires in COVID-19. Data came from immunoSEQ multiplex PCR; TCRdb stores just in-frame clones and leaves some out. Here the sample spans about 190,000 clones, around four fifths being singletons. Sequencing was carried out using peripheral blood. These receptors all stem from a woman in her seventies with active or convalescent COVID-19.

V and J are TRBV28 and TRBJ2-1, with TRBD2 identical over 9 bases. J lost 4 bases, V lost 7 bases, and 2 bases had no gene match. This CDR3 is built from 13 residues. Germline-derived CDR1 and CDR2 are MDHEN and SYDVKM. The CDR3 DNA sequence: TGTGCCAGCAAGACTAGCGGATACAATGAGCAGTTCTTC. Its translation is CASKTSGYNEQFF.

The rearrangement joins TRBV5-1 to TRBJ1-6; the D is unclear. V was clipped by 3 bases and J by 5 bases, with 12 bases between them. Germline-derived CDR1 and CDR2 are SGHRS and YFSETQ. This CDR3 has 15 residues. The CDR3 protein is CASSYLAENNSPLHF. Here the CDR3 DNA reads TGCGCCAGCAGCTACCTGGCGGAGAATAATTCACCCCTCCACTTT. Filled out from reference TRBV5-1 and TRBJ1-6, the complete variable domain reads KAGVTQTPRYLIKTRGQQVTLSCSPISGHRSVSWYQQTPGQGLQFLFEYFSETQRNKGNFPGRFSGRQFSNSRSEMNVSTLELGDSALYLCASSYLAENNSPLHFGNGTRLTVT.

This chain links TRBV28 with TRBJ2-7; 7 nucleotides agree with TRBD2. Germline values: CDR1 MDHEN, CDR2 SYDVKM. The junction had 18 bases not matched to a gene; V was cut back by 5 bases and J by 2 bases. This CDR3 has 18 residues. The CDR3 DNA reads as TGTGCCAGCAGTAGTTTATGGGGGGGGAGGGAGATTCCCTACGAGCAGTACTTC. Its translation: CASSSLWGGREIPYEQYF.

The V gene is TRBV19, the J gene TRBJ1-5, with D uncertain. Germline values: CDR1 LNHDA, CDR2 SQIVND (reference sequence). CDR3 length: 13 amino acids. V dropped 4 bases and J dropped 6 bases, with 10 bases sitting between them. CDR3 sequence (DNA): TGTGCCAGTAGTACAAAGTCAGGTCAGCCCCAGCATTTT. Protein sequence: CASSTKSGQPQHF.

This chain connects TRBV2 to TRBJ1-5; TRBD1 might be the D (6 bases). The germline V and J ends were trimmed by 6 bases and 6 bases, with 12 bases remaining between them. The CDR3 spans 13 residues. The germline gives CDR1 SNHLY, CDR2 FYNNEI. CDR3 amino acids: CASRRGGSQPQHF. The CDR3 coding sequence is TGTGCCAGCAGGAGGGGGGGCAGTCAGCCCCAGCATTTT.

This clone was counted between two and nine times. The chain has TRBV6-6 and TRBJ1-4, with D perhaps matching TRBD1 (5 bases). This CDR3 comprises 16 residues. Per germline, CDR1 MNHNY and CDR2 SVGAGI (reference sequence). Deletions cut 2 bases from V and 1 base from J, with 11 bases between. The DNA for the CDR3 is TGTGCCAGCAGTTACGAGCGGGGCGGAACTAATGAAAAACTGTTTTTT. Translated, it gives CASSYERGGTNEKLFF.

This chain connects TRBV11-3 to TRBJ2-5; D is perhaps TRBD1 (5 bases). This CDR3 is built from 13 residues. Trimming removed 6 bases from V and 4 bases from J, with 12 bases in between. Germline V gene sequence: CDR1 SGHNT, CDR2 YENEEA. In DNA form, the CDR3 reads TGTGCCAGCAGTGGGCTCACAGGAGAGACCCAGTACTTC. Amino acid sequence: CASSGLTGETQYF.

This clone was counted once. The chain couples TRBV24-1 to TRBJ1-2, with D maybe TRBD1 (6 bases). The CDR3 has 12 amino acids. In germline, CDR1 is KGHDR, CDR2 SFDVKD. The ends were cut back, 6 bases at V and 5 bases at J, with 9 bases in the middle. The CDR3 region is CATSQGRYGYTF. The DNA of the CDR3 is TGTGCCACCAGTCAGGGGCGGTATGGCTACACCTTC.

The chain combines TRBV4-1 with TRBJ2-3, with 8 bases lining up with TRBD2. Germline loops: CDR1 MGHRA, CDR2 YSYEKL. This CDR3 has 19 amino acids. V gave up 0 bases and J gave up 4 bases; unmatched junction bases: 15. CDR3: CASSQESSIGRALADTQYF. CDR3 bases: TGCGCCAGCAGCCAAGAGAGCTCGATCGGGAGGGCCCTCGCAGATACGCAGTATTTT.

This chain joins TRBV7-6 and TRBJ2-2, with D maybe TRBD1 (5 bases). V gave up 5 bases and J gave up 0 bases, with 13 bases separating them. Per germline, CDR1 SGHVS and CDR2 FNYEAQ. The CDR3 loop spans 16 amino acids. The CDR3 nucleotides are TGTGCCAGCAGCATGACAGCAAACACGAACACCGGGGAGCTGTTTTTT. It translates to CASSMTANTNTGELFF.

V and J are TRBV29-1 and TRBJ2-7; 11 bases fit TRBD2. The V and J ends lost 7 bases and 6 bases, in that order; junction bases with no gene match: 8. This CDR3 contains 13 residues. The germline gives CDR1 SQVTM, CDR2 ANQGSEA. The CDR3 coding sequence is TGCAGCGCCAGTAGCGGGAGGGAACGCGAGCAGTACTTC. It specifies CSASSGREREQYF.

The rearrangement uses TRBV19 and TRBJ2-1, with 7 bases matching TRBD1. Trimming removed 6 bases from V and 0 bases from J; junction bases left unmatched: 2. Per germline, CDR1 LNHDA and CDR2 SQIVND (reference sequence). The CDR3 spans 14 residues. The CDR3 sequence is CASSAGGSYNEQFF. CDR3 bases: TGTGCCAGTAGCGCAGGGGGCTCCTACAATGAGCAGTTCTTC.

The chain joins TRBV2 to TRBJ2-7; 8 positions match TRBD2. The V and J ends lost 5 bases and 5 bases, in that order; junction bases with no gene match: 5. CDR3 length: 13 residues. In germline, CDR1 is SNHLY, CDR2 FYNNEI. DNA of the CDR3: TGTGCCAGCAGTCCGGGAGGGATCCACGAGCAGTACTTC. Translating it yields CASSPGGIHEQYF. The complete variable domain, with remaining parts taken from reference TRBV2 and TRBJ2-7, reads EPEVTQTPSHQVTQMGQEVILRCVPISNHLYFYWYRQILGQKVEFLVSFYNNEISEKSEIFDDQFSVERPDGSNFTLKIRSTKLEDSAMYFCASSPGGIHEQYFGPGTRLTVT.

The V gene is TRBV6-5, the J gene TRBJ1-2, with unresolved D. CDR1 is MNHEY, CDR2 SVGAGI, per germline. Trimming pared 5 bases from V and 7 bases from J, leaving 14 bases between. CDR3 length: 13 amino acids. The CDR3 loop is CASSPAHEIGYTF. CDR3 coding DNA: TGTGCCAGCAGTCCCGCCCATGAGATTGGCTACACCTTC.